Detailed here is one T cell receptor (beta chain). Germline lookup yields CDR1 KGHSH and CDR2 LQKENI. The CDR3 totals 14 residues. The V end was cut by 2 bases, the J end by 0 bases, with 7 bases between. The sample originates from a study of blood T cell repertoires in COVID-19. The wider study: Spain, Italy and the United States supplied samples that represented acute and convalescent COVID-19. The cDNA or gDNA used as material had been derived from T cells, B-cell-depleted T cells, or PBMCs.

Methods used by the authors: Estimation of nucleated cell counts relied on the amplification of reference gene primers. The method was immunoSEQ multiplex PCR; TCRdb's version includes in-frame clones alone and lacks a portion of them. That table is the source of V, J and clone size, and D and trimming were worked out from the DNA. This repertoire shows approximately 130,000 clones, about 74% found once; its top ten account for 6.5% to 9%. This receptor was identified in a human donor in a cohort sampled during active COVID-19. The source material was peripheral blood. The chain combines TRBV18 with TRBJ1-1, with a possible D match to TRBD1 (5 bases). The CDR3 DNA reads TGTGCCAGCTCACCAGACAGCCTGAACACTGAAGCTTTCTTT. Its protein product is CASSPDSLNTEAFF.